This T cell receptor (beta chain) was recovered during a study of cytomegalovirus exposure and HLA in healthy donors. Study-level background: Out of about 179 million T cells, an earlier analysis found over 90 million unique TCR beta sequences in total. Study-level points and caveats: Later, TCR association rates were found to vary by HLA locus, highest for DRB1 and lowest for HLA-C.

V lost 4 bases and J lost 3; bases outside the gene matches: 9. The CDR3 is 16 residues long. Germline-derived CDR1 and CDR2 are SNHLY and FYNNEI. Amplification used 60 Vbeta primers and 13 Jbeta primers. The method was immunoSEQ multiplex PCR; TCRdb's version includes in-frame clones alone and lacks a portion of them. The sample holds about 70,000 clones; 62% are singletons and the top ten take around 2.7%. This clone was recorded a few times. Its antigen is as yet unknown. The chain couples TRBV2 to TRBJ1-5; 7 bases are a match to TRBD1. The clonotype originates from a man aged 25-45 years in good health and CMV-seronegative. The source material was PBMCs. CDR3: CASSVEGQRFNQPQHF. The CDR3 coding sequence is TGTGCCAGCAGTGTAGAGGGACAGCGATTCAATCAGCCCCAGCATTTT.